The rows below give T cell receptor beta chains drawn from one sample of a study of blood T cell repertoires in COVID-19. Sequencing was performed with immunoSEQ multiplex PCR; in TCRdb, only in-frame clones are kept and a portion is missing. The sample has approximately 530,000 clones; around 90% are singletons. The specimen was peripheral blood. All receptors derive from a woman between 45 and 60 years old with COVID-19, enrolled during active disease. Both conserved end residues are part of each CDR3. A D gene is named only where the DNA matches it firmly. Rows may omit the clone size; those that give it use once, few, many or a size class.

V gene,D gene,clone size,J gene,CDR3 DNA,CDR3 protein
TRBV14,TRBD1,-,TRBJ2-7,TGTGCCAGCAGCCAAGGACAGGGTGGGTCCTACGAGCAGTACTTC,CASSQGQGGSYEQYF
TRBV6-2/TRBV6-3,TRBD2,-,TRBJ2-1,TGTGCCAGCAGTTTTGCGGGGGGGCAGTTCTTC,CASSFAGGQFF
TRBV19,-,-,TRBJ2-2,TGTGCCAGTAATGGAGGGCTAGGGAACACCGGGGAGCTGTTTTTT,CASNGGLGNTGELFF
TRBV2,TRBD1,-,TRBJ2-1,TGTGCCAGCGGGGACAGTTACTACAATGAGCAGTTCTTC,CASGDSYYNEQFF
TRBV6-6,-,-,TRBJ2-2,TGTGCCAGCAGTCCTATTCGAGACACTTCGAACACCGGGGAGCTGTTTTTT,CASSPIRDTSNTGELFF
TRBV24-1,-,-,TRBJ2-7,TGTGCCACCAGTGTTTTAGCCCTCTACGAGCAGTACTTC,CATSVLALYEQYF
TRBV2,TRBD2,-,TRBJ2-3,TGTGCCAGCAGTGAGACGGGGGGGGGCACAGATACGCAGTATTTT,CASSETGGGTDTQYF
TRBV10-3,-,-,TRBJ1-5,TGTGCCACCCGGGAGGAGGCGGGGGGCAGGAATCAGCCCCAGCATTTT,CATREEAGGRNQPQHF
TRBV6-5,TRBD1,once,TRBJ1-6,TGTGCCAGCGCGGACAGGGGAGTTAATTCACCCCTCCACTTT,CASADRGVNSPLHF
TRBV28,-,-,TRBJ1-5,TGTGCCAGCAGTTTAGCTGGGACTGGGAATCAGCCCCAGCATTTT,CASSLAGTGNQPQHF
TRBV19,-,-,TRBJ1-5,TGTGCCAGCACCAAGCTAAATAGCAATCAGCCCCAGCATTTT,CASTKLNSNQPQHF
TRBV11-1,TRBD1,-,TRBJ1-1,TGTGCCAGCAGCGTTGGGACAGGGGGAAGAGGAACTGAAGCTTTCTTT,CASSVGTGGRGTEAFF
TRBV5-1,-,-,TRBJ1-3,TGCGCCAGCAGCTTGGTAGGGGGAAGTGGAAACACCATATATTTT,CASSLVGGSGNTIYF
TRBV29-1,-,-,TRBJ2-7,TGCAGCGTTGTGACACGTACCTACGAGCAGTACTTC,CSVVTRTYEQYF
TRBV4-1,-,-,TRBJ2-7,TGCGCCAGCAGTCACCCTGCAGCCAGCAGGGGCTACGAGCAGTACTTC,CASSHPAASRGYEQYF
TRBV6-5,-,-,TRBJ2-2,TGTGCCAGCAGTTGGGCCCATAACACCGGGGAGCTGTTTTTT,CASSWAHNTGELFF
TRBV24-1,TRBD1,-,TRBJ2-3,TGTGCCACCAGTGATCGCACCAGGGGGCAAGGCACAGATACGCAGTATTTT,CATSDRTRGQGTDTQYF
TRBV12-5,-,-,TRBJ1-2,TGTGCTAGTGGTTTCGACAGTTTAAACCCGAATGGCTACACCTTC,CASGFDSLNPNGYTF
TRBV30,TRBD2,-,TRBJ2-1,TGTGCCTGGAGTGTAGCGGGGGCCTACAATGAGCAGTTCTTC,CAWSVAGAYNEQFF
TRBV11-2,-,once,TRBJ2-1,TGTGCCAGCAGCTTCGCGGCGGGGTGGCAGTTCTTC,CASSFAAGWQFF
TRBV7-9,-,-,TRBJ2-4,TGTGCCAGCAGCCTCCGACAGGGAGGAAACATTCAGTACTTC,CASSLRQGGNIQYF
TRBV3-1/TRBV3-2,TRBD1,-,TRBJ2-2,TGTGCCAGCAGACGGGACAGGGCCACCGGGGAGCTGTTTTTT,CASRRDRATGELFF
TRBV5-1,TRBD1,-,TRBJ2-7,TGCGCCAGCAGCTGGACAGGGGGAACCTACGAGCAGTACTTC,CASSWTGGTYEQYF
TRBV6-5,TRBD2,-,TRBJ2-7,TGTGCCAGCAGTTCCCTAGCGGGGGTAGGCGAGCAGTACTTC,CASSSLAGVGEQYF
TRBV27,-,-,TRBJ2-1,TGTGCCAGCAGTTTAAGAGAATCCAATGAGCAGTTCTTC,CASSLRESNEQFF
TRBV5-4,TRBD2,-,TRBJ2-5,TGTGCCAGCAGCTTCGGCGCGGGGGGTAGAGAGACCCAGTACTTC,CASSFGAGGRETQYF
TRBV4-1,-,-,TRBJ1-2,TGCGCCAGCAGCCAAGAGATGGAGGGCGGCTACACCTTC,CASSQEMEGGYTF
TRBV7-2,-,-,TRBJ2-7,TGTGCCAGCAGCTTCTCAGGATACGCCTACGAGCAGTACTTC,CASSFSGYAYEQYF
TRBV7-2,TRBD1,-,TRBJ2-5,TGTGCCAGCAGCTTAGCTGGACAGGGGCAAGAGACCCAGTACTTC,CASSLAGQGQETQYF
TRBV5-4,-,-,TRBJ2-6,TGTGCCAGCAGCTTGGAGCCGGTCTCTGGGGCCAACGTCCTGACTTTC,CASSLEPVSGANVLTF
TRBV12-3/TRBV12-4,-,-,TRBJ1-1,TGTGCCAGCCTATCAGGCTGGGACACTGAAGCTTTCTTT,CASLSGWDTEAFF
TRBV9,TRBD1,-,TRBJ2-3,TGTGCCAGCAGCGAACCCGGACAGGGGGCAGGTACGCAGTATTTT,CASSEPGQGAGTQYF
TRBV5-8,TRBD1,-,TRBJ1-1,TGTGCCAGCAGTATTGGACAGGTTCTCTTTGAAGCTTTCTTT,CASSIGQVLFEAFF
TRBV19,TRBD1,-,TRBJ1-4,TGTGCCAGTAGTCCAACCGGGACAGCTAATGAAAAACTGTTTTTT,CASSPTGTANEKLFF
TRBV18,-,-,TRBJ2-2,TGTGCCAGCTCACCAGTCCCAGGCCGGAACACCGGGGAGCTGTTTTTT,CASSPVPGRNTGELFF
TRBV23-1,TRBD1,-,TRBJ2-7,TGCGCCAGCAGTCCAGGCGGGCGGGGGACTGGACAGGGGCTAGGGACAACCTACGAGCAGTACTTC,CASSPGGRGTGQGLGTTYEQYF
TRBV9,TRBD1,-,TRBJ1-3,TGTGCCAGCAGCGCGACAGGGGTCGTCGGAAACACCATATATTTT,CASSATGVVGNTIYF
TRBV4-1,-,few,TRBJ1-1,TGCGCCAGCAGCCCTCGGGATTTCTCTTCTGAAGCTTTCTTT,CASSPRDFSSEAFF
TRBV9,TRBD2,-,TRBJ2-5,TGTGCCAGCAGCTGGGGGGAGGGGTACCAAGAGACCCAGTACTTC,CASSWGEGYQETQYF
TRBV19,-,-,TRBJ2-7,TGTGCCAGTAGTATGGCTCTGGGGGCCTCCTACGAGCAGTACTTC,CASSMALGASYEQYF
TRBV6-5,-,few,TRBJ2-7,TGTGCCAGCAGTCGGGACTTGCGCTACGAGCAGTACTTC,CASSRDLRYEQYF